A selection of T cell receptor beta chains follows, all from one sample in a study of shared clonotypes between healthy human individuals. Profiling relied on immunoSEQ multiplex PCR, and the TCRdb table lists in-frame clones only, not all of them. The repertoire holds around 2.1 million clones, with approximately 94% as singletons. The sequenced material came from naive CD4+ T cells sorted from blood. The receptor source for this set is a man aged 18 to 29 in good health. The CDR3 runs from the conserved cysteine through the conserved F or W. Fields, in order: CDR3 length, V gene, J gene, D gene, clone size, CDR3 protein, CDR3 DNA. The D gene is left open where the match is weak. Clone sizes are given selectively: once, few, many, or a class where the clone is expanded.

>16|TRBV10-3|TRBJ2-3|TRBD2|NA
CAINKGLAGDTDTQYF
TGTGCCATCAACAAGGGACTAGCGGGGGACACAGATACGCAGTATTTT
>16|TRBV2|TRBJ1-6|NA|NA
CASSEGMSSYNSPLHF
TGTGCCAGCAGTGAAGGGATGAGCTCCTATAATTCACCCCTCCACTTT
>15|TRBV11-2|TRBJ2-7|NA|NA
CASSLQGIFGNEQYF
TGTGCCAGCAGCTTACAGGGAATATTTGGCAACGAGCAGTACTTC
>14|TRBV2|TRBJ2-7|NA|NA
CASSGDQRSYEQYF
TGTGCCAGCAGTGGGGACCAGAGGTCCTACGAGCAGTACTTC
>18|TRBV18|TRBJ1-4|TRBD1|NA
CASSLRRDSLSTNEKLFF
TGTGCCAGCTCACTACGTCGGGACAGCTTATCAACTAATGAAAAACTGTTTTTT
>15|TRBV6-5|TRBJ1-3|NA|NA
CASSYTGHSGNTIYF
TGTGCCAGCAGTTACACGGGGCACTCTGGAAACACCATATATTTT
>16|TRBV2|TRBJ2-7|TRBD1|NA
CASSERGTGFTYEQYF
TGTGCCAGCAGTGAAAGGGGGACAGGGTTCACCTACGAGCAGTACTTC
>13|TRBV6-4|TRBJ2-6|NA|NA
CASSPAGANVLTF
TGTGCCAGCAGTCCCGCTGGGGCCAACGTCCTGACTTTC
>18|TRBV13|TRBJ2-1|TRBD2|NA
CASSGTRLRLASVDEQFF
TGTGCCAGCAGCGGCACCCGGCTAAGACTAGCTTCAGTCGATGAGCAGTTCTTC
>16|TRBV9|TRBJ2-1|TRBD2|NA
CASSAGTSLSYNEQFF
TGTGCCAGCAGCGCGGGGACTAGTCTTTCCTACAATGAGCAGTTCTTC
>14|TRBV2|TRBJ1-1|NA|once
CASRPRGGSTEAFF
TGTGCCAGCAGGCCTCGAGGGGGAAGTACTGAAGCTTTCTTT
>15|TRBV5-1|TRBJ2-7|NA|NA
CASSLAGTLSYEQYF
TGCGCCAGCAGCTTGGCCGGGACACTCAGCTACGAGCAGTACTTC
>14|TRBV28|TRBJ1-5|NA|NA
CASSFPSRNQPQHF
TGTGCCAGCAGTTTCCCCAGCCGCAATCAGCCCCAGCATTTT
>15|TRBV6-1|TRBJ2-3|TRBD1|NA
CASTPTGITTDTQYF
TGTGCCAGCACCCCGACAGGGATCACCACAGATACGCAGTATTTT
>16|TRBV7-8|TRBJ1-4|NA|NA
CASSLSPGLYNEKLFF
TGTGCCAGCAGCTTATCTCCGGGATTGTATAATGAAAAACTGTTTTTT
>12|TRBV28|TRBJ1-1|NA|NA
CASSLMNTEAFF
TGTGCCAGCAGTCTAATGAACACTGAAGCTTTCTTT
>14|TRBV6-5|TRBJ1-5|NA|NA
CASSAAGANQPQHF
TGTGCCAGCAGCGCAGCAGGGGCGAATCAGCCCCAGCATTTT
>16|TRBV7-2|TRBJ2-7|TRBD1|NA
CASSLAGQGISYEQYF
TGTGCCAGCAGCTTAGCAGGACAGGGGATCTCCTACGAGCAGTACTTC
>15|TRBV7-2|TRBJ2-1|TRBD2|NA
CASSLEASGGSGSFF
TGTGCCAGCAGCTTAGAGGCTAGCGGGGGTTCCGGTTCGTTCTTC
>14|TRBV6-1|TRBJ2-1|NA|NA
CASKIGRGNNEQFF
TGTGCCAGCAAGATCGGGCGGGGAAACAATGAGCAGTTCTTC
>11|TRBV29-1|TRBJ2-1|NA|once
CSVEDPHVQFF
TGCAGCGTTGAAGATCCCCACGTACAGTTCTTC
>18|TRBV18|TRBJ1-1|NA|NA
CASSPIIREGREDTEAFF
TGTGCCAGCTCACCAATAATCAGGGAGGGAAGGGAGGACACTGAAGCTTTCTTT
>15|TRBV2|TRBJ1-6|NA|NA
CASSETPGAYSPLHF
TGTGCCAGCAGTGAAACCCCAGGGGCTTATTCACCCCTCCACTTT
>13|TRBV7-2|TRBJ2-7|NA|NA
CASSSSPVYEQYF
TGTGCCAGCAGCTCCTCCCCCGTCTACGAGCAGTACTTC
>13|TRBV19|TRBJ1-5|NA|NA
CASSIRRDQPQHF
TGTGCCAGTAGTATAAGGAGGGATCAGCCCCAGCATTTT
>15|TRBV5-1|TRBJ2-7|TRBD2|NA
CASSSRASGSYEQYF
TGCGCCAGCAGCTCGAGGGCTAGCGGGTCCTACGAGCAGTACTTC
>13|TRBV5-4|TRBJ1-2|NA|NA
CASSLDGGGGYTF
TGTGCCAGCAGCTTGGATGGGGGCGGTGGCTACACCTTC
>12|TRBV28|TRBJ1-5|NA|NA
CAAGGSNQPQHF
TGTGCCGCCGGGGGAAGCAATCAGCCCCAGCATTTT
>14|TRBV2|TRBJ2-7|TRBD1|NA
CASNLGQLLVEQYF
TGTGCCAGCAACTTGGGACAGCTGCTGGTCGAGCAGTACTTC
>13|TRBV6-6|TRBJ2-5|NA|NA
CASSYSSRETQYF
TGTGCCAGCAGTTACTCGTCACGGGAGACCCAGTACTTC
>13|TRBV28|TRBJ2-7|NA|NA
CASSSPDTYEQYF
TGTGCCAGCAGTTCCCCGGACACCTACGAGCAGTACTTC
>12|TRBV30|TRBJ1-1|NA|NA
CAWRDKGTEAFF
TGTGCCTGGAGAGATAAAGGCACTGAAGCTTTCTTT
>18|TRBV6-1|TRBJ2-3|NA|NA
CASSDRGPTWGPTDTQYF
TGTGCCAGCAGTGACAGGGGCCCCACTTGGGGGCCCACAGATACGCAGTATTTT
>12|TRBV7-2|TRBJ2-3|TRBD2|NA
CASSRLLALQYF
TGTGCCAGCAGCAGGTTACTAGCGTTGCAGTATTTT
>15|TRBV6-5|TRBJ2-7|TRBD2|NA
CASSPGLAFSYEQYF
TGTGCCAGCAGCCCCGGACTAGCGTTTTCCTACGAGCAGTACTTC
>12|TRBV28|TRBJ2-1|NA|NA
CASSSRSNEQFF
TGTGCCAGCAGTTCAAGGAGCAATGAGCAGTTCTTC
>14|TRBV11-2|TRBJ1-2|NA|NA
CASTPPKRADGYTF
TGTGCCAGCACCCCACCCAAGAGGGCGGATGGCTACACCTTC
>13|TRBV7-9|TRBJ2-3|TRBD1|NA
CASRDSNADTQYF
TGTGCCAGCCGGGACAGTAACGCAGATACGCAGTATTTT
>15|TRBV9|TRBJ2-3|TRBD2|once
CASSVSSGWTDTQYF
TGTGCCAGCAGCGTCTCTAGCGGATGGACAGATACGCAGTATTTT
>14|TRBV5-4|TRBJ2-1|TRBD1|NA
CASSFATGVSEQFF
TGTGCCAGCAGCTTTGCGACAGGGGTGAGTGAGCAGTTCTTC
>17|TRBV2|TRBJ2-7|TRBD2|NA
CASSVGASGRDSYEQYF
TGTGCCAGCAGCGTTGGGGCTAGCGGGAGGGATTCCTACGAGCAGTACTTC
>13|TRBV6-5|TRBJ2-7|TRBD1|NA
CASSRGGAGEQYF
TGTGCCAGCAGTCGAGGGGGCGCAGGCGAGCAGTACTTC
>15|TRBV5-1|TRBJ1-6|NA|NA
CASSLWAGMDSPLHF
TGCGCCAGCAGCTTGTGGGCAGGGATGGATTCACCCCTCCACTTT
>11|TRBV7-2|TRBJ2-1|NA|NA
CASSSLYEQFF
TGTGCCAGCAGCTCTCTATATGAGCAGTTCTTC
>15|TRBV5-1|TRBJ2-3|NA|NA
CASSRPGTSTDTQYF
TGCGCCAGCAGCCGTCCCGGTACTAGCACAGATACGCAGTATTTT
>15|TRBV2|TRBJ2-2|NA|NA
CASLERVRNTGELFF
TGTGCCAGCCTTGAGAGGGTGCGGAACACCGGGGAGCTGTTTTTT
>13|TRBV23-1|TRBJ2-7|NA|NA
CASTGRETYEQYF
TGCGCCAGCACGGGTCGGGAAACCTACGAGCAGTACTTC
>11|TRBV29-1|TRBJ2-7|TRBD1|NA
CSVPDRDKQYF
TGCAGCGTCCCTGACAGGGACAAGCAGTACTTC
>14|TRBV28|TRBJ1-2|TRBD1|NA
CASRFLRQGIGYTF
TGTGCCAGCAGGTTTCTGAGACAGGGCATTGGCTACACCTTC
>15|TRBV11-2|TRBJ1-5|NA|NA
CASSLAEGTHQPQHF
TGTGCCAGCAGCTTAGCGGAGGGGACTCATCAGCCCCAGCATTTT
>15|TRBV25-1|TRBJ2-4|NA|NA
CASSESTSAKNIQYF
TGTGCCAGCAGTGAATCAACTAGCGCCAAAAACATTCAGTACTTC
>15|TRBV7-2|TRBJ2-6|NA|NA
CASSFLATGANVLTF
TGTGCCAGCAGCTTTCTGGCTACTGGGGCCAACGTCCTGACTTTC